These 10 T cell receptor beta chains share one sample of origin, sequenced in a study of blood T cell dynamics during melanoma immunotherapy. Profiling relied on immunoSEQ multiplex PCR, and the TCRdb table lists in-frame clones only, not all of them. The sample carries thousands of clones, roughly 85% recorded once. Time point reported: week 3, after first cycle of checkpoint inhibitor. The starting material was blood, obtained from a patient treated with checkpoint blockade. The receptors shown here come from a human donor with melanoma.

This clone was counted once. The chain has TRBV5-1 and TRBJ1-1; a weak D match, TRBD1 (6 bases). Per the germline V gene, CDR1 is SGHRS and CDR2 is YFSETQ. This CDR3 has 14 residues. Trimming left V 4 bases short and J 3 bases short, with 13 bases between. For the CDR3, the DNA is TGCGCCAGCAGCCGGCGGGGGGCGGACACTGAAGCTTTCTTT. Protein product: CASSRRGADTEAFF.

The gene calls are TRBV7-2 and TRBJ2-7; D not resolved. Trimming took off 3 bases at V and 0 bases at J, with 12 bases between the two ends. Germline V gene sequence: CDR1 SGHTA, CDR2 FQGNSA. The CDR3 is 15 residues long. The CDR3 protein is CASSLVGGPSYEQYF. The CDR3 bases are TGTGCCAGCAGCTTGGTGGGTGGTCCCTCCTACGAGCAGTACTTC.

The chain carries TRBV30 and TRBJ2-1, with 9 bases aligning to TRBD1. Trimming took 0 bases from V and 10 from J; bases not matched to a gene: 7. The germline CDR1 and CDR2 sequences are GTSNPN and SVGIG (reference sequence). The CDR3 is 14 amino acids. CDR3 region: CAWSVQGALEEQFF. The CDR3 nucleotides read TGTGCCTGGAGTGTACAGGGGGCTCTAGAGGAGCAGTTCTTC.

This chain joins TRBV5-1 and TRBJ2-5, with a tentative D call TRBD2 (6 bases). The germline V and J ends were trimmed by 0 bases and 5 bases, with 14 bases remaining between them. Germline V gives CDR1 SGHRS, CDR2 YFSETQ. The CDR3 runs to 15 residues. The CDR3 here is CASSLERVGYETQYF. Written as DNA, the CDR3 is TGCGCCAGCAGCTTGGAGCGGGTCGGGTACGAGACCCAGTACTTC.

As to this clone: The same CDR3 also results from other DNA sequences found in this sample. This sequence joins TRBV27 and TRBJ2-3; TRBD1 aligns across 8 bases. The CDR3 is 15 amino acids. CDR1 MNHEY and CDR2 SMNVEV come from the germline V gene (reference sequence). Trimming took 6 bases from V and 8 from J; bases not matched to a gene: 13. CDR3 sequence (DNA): TGTGCCAGCAGCTTCTCCGGGACAGGTCCCAGTACGCAGTATTTT. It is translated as CASSFSGTGPSTQYF.

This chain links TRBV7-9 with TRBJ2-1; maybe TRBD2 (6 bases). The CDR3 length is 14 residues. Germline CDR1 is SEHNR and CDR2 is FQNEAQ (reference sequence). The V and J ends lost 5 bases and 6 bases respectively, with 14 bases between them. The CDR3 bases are TGTGCCAGCAGCCCTTCACGGCGGGGCAATGAGCAGTTCTTC. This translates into CASSPSRRGNEQFF.

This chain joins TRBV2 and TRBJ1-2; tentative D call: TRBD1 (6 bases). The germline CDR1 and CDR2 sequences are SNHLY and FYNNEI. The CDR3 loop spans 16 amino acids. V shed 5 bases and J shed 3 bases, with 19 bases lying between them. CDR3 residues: CASSSFPGQKDYGYTF. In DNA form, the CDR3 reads TGTGCCAGCAGTTCATTTCCGGGACAAAAAGACTATGGCTACACCTTC.

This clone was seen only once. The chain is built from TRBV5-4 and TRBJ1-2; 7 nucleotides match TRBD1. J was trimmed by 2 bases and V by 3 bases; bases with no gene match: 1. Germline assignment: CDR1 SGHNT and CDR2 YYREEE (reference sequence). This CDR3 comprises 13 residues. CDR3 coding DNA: TGTGCCAGCAGCTCGACAGGGAACTATGGCTACACCTTC. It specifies CASSSTGNYGYTF. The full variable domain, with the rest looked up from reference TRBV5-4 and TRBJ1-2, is ETGVTQSPTHLIKTRGQQVTLRCSSQSGHNTVSWYQQALGQGPQFIFQYYREEENGRGNFPPRFSGLQFPNYSSELNVNALELDDSALYLCASSSTGNYGYTFGSGTRLTVV.

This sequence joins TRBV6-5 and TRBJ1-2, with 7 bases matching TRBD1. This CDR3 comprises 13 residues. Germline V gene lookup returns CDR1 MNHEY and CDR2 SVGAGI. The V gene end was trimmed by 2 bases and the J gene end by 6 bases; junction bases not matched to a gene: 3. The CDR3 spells CASSYGTADGYTF. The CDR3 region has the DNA TGTGCCAGCAGTTACGGGACAGCCGATGGCTACACCTTC.

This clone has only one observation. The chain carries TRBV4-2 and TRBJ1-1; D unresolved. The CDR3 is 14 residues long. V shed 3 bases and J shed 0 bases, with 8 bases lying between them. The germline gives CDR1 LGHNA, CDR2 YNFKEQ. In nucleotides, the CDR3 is TGTGCCAGCAGCCAGAGTTATATGAACACTGAAGCTTTCTTT. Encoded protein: CASSQSYMNTEAFF.